A single sample gave rise to the 19 T cell receptor beta chains below, sequenced in a study of T cells in Graves' hyperthyroidism and ophthalmopathy. RNA transcripts were the template for amplifying TCR beta CDR3 regions. RT-PCR in the first round (using the HTBI primer set) targeted the TCR CDR3. TCRdb itself ran the multiplex PCR reads through MiXCR, one entry per CDR3 protein. Here the sample spans 90,000 to 120,000 distinct CDR3 sequences, 16% being singletons. The sequencing sample was made of blood. These TCRs come from a woman aged 45-65 years with Graves' hyperthyroidism.

This chain connects TRBV7-2 to TRBJ2-2; unclear D gene. Germline-derived CDR1 and CDR2 are SGHTA and FQGNSA. The V gene lost 1 base and the J gene lost 4 bases, with 7 bases spanning the gap. The CDR3 is 14 residues long. CDR3: CASSLDRVTGELFF. In DNA form, the CDR3 reads TGTGCCAGCAGCTTAGACCGAGTCACCGGGGAGCTGTTTTTT.

The chain couples TRBV18 to TRBJ1-2; 7 bases are a match to TRBD1. Trimming removed 4 bases from V and 0 bases from J; junction bases left unmatched: 11. Germline V lookup: CDR1 KGHSH, CDR2 LQKENI. The CDR3 has 17 amino acids. The chain's CDR3 is CASSRKNPTGPNYGYTF. CDR3 nucleotide sequence: TGTGCCAGCTCACGAAAGAACCCGACAGGGCCTAACTATGGCTACACCTTC. Combining the CDR3 with reference TRBV18 and TRBJ1-2 gives the whole variable domain NAGVMQNPRHLVRRRGQEARLRCSPMKGHSHVYWYRQLPEEGLKFMVYLQKENIIDESGMPKERFSAEFPKEGPSILRIQQVVRGDSAAYFCASSRKNPTGPNYGYTFGSGTRLTVV.

This clonotype was seen repeatedly, ten times or more. The J gene is TRBJ2-2, the V gene TRBV20-1; the D is unclear. Germline V gene lookup returns CDR1 DFQATT and CDR2 SNEGSKA (reference sequence). V was cut by 0 bases and J by 0 bases, with 11 bases left in between. The CDR3 spans 16 residues. The CDR3 reads CSARDRLRTNTGELFF. The CDR3 DNA reads as TGCAGTGCTAGAGATCGTCTGCGAACGAACACCGGGGAGCTGTTTTTT.

This clonotype has a single count. This chain uses TRBV11-2 with TRBJ2-1, with D tentatively TRBD1 or TRBD2 (5 bases each). CDR3 length equals 15 residues. Between the trimmed V and J ends, which lost 1 base and 1 base, there was a span of 8 bases. Per the germline V gene, CDR1 is SGHAT and CDR2 is FQNNGV. The DNA of the CDR3 is TGTGCCAGCAGCTTAGGGGACCGTTCCTACAATGAGCAGTTCTTC. Translated: CASSLGDRSYNEQFF.

In this sample, this clonotype turned up many times. This chain links TRBV12-3 or TRBV12-4 with TRBJ1-2; no reliable D call. The CDR3 totals 13 residues. V was shortened by 1 base and J by 6 bases, with 9 bases between the two germline ends. The CDR3 loop reads CASSLGRMNGYTF. CDR3 nucleotide sequence: TGTGCCAGCAGTTTAGGGCGGATGAATGGCTACACCTTC.

The rearrangement joins TRBV6-1 to TRBJ1-1, with no clear D. Between the trimmed V and J ends, which lost 8 bases and 5 bases, there was a span of 15 bases. CDR1 is MNHNS and CDR2 is SASEGT in the germline V gene. The CDR3 spans 13 residues. CDR3 bases: TGTGCCAGCCTTGGGCCCGCGGGGACTGAAGCTTTCTTT. It encodes CASLGPAGTEAFF.

This clonotype has a count of ten or more. This chain uses TRBV7-2 with TRBJ2-7; 7 nucleotides match TRBD2. The germline V gene encodes CDR1 SGHTA and CDR2 FQGNSA. The CDR3 has 16 amino acids. Trimming cost V 0 bases and J 3 bases; bases outside gene matches: 8. CDR3 protein: CASSLASSGEHYEQYF. The CDR3 DNA follows: TGTGCCAGCAGCTTAGCGTCGAGCGGGGAGCACTACGAGCAGTACTTC.

In this sample, this clonotype turned up many times. The chain has TRBV6-6 and TRBJ1-1; D ambiguous. This CDR3 is 15 amino acids long. CDR1 is MNHNY, CDR2 SVGAGI, per germline (reference sequence). The ends were cut back, 2 bases at V and 0 bases at J, with 10 bases in the middle. The CDR3 region has the DNA TGTGCCAGCAGTTACGGAGGGAGCATGAACACTGAAGCTTTCTTT. This encodes CASSYGGSMNTEAFF.

This clonotype appeared many times. This chain uses TRBV7-9 with TRBJ2-1; D gene uncertain. Per the germline V gene, CDR1 is SEHNR and CDR2 is FQNEAQ (reference sequence). The CDR3 is 16 residues long. Deletions cut 4 bases from V and 10 bases from J, with 23 bases between. The CDR3 spells CASSSDLALRYMEQFF. CDR3 coding DNA: TGTGCCAGCAGCTCAGACTTGGCGTTGAGGTACATGGAGCAGTTCTTC.

This clonotype occurred many times. The rearrangement uses TRBV6-5 and TRBJ2-3, with D perhaps matching TRBD2 (6 bases). Trimming removed 2 bases at V and 1 base at J, with 13 bases between. Germline V gene data show CDR1 as MNHEY and CDR2 as SVGAGI. CDR3 length: 16 residues. The CDR3 DNA follows: TGTGCCAGCAGTTACATCGGGGCGGGACGCACAGATACGCAGTATTTT. Translating it yields CASSYIGAGRTDTQYF.

This clonotype was picked up many times. The chain combines TRBV6-2 or TRBV6-3 with TRBJ2-2, with TRBD2 as a possible D gene (6 bases). The germline V gene has CDR1 MNHEY and CDR2 SVGEGT. V shed 6 bases and J shed 4 bases, with 15 bases lying between them. The CDR3 is 15 residues long. The DNA for the CDR3 is TGTGCCAGCAGACACCAAAAACTAGCCACCGGGGAGCTGTTTTTT. The encoded protein is CASRHQKLATGELFF.

The chain recombines TRBV5-6 with TRBJ1-3; 10 nucleotides match TRBD1. The V segment lost 5 bases and the J segment 3 bases; nucleotides outside the gene matches: 8. This CDR3 spans 16 amino acids. The germline V gene has CDR1 SGHDT and CDR2 YYEEEE. CDR3 bases: TGTGCCAGCAGTTCGACAGGGGGCCACTTTGGAAACACCATATATTTT. Translated, it gives CASSSTGGHFGNTIYF.

This clonotype came up a few times. The CDR3 DNA is TGCAGTGCTAGAGATACAGGGGGCTTGGAGACCCAGTACTTC. Protein product: CSARDTGGLETQYF. The rearrangement joins TRBV20-1 to TRBJ2-5; 9 bases line up with TRBD1. Germline V gene data show CDR1 as DFQATT and CDR2 as SNEGSKA (reference sequence). This CDR3 has 14 residues. With 0 bases clipped from V and 5 bases from J, the junction kept 4 bases outside the gene matches.

This clonotype was seen ten or more times. This chain connects TRBV20-1 to TRBJ1-3, with a possible D match to TRBD1 (6 bases). The CDR3 contains 14 residues. V lost 6 bases, J lost 7 bases, and 19 bases lay in between. Looked up from germline, CDR1 is DFQATT and CDR2 is SNEGSKA (reference sequence). CDR3 DNA: TGCAGTGCAACGGATAAGACAGGCGCCAACACCATATATTTT. Translating it yields CSATDKTGANTIYF.

This chain uses TRBV11-1 with TRBJ2-1; 9 positions agree with TRBD2. The CDR3 is 20 amino acids. CDR1 and CDR2 from the germline V gene are SGHAT and FQDESV (reference sequence). Germline trimming cut 4 bases from V and 1 base from J; bases unmatched to any gene: 17. CDR3 sequence (DNA): TGTGCCAGCAGCTCCACCCAGGGAGGGCTAGCGGGAAGGTCCTACAATGAGCAGTTCTTC. The encoded protein is CASSSTQGGLAGRSYNEQFF.

This clonotype was seen repeatedly, ten times or more. The chain uses TRBV3-1 and TRBJ2-5; TRBD2 matches 11 bases. Unmatched junction bases numbered 7, after V lost 2 bases and J lost 5 bases. The CDR3 loop spans 16 amino acids. The germline gives CDR1 LGHDT, CDR2 YNNKEL (reference sequence). DNA of the CDR3: TGTGCCAGCAGCCAATTACTAGCGGGAGTTGAGGAGACCCAGTACTTC. It specifies CASSQLLAGVEETQYF.

This rearrangement joins TRBV20-1 to TRBJ2-1; 12 bases agree with TRBD2. This CDR3 is built from 16 residues. Looked up from germline, CDR1 is DFQATT and CDR2 is SNEGSKA (reference sequence). V lost 6 bases, J lost 7 bases, and 13 bases stayed unmatched. This CDR3 reads CSAESGETSGGNEQFF. CDR3 nucleotide sequence: TGCAGTGCCGAAAGTGGGGAGACTAGCGGGGGAAATGAGCAGTTCTTC.

Points on this clonotype: With a much larger clone just one base away, this may be a read error. The rearrangement uses TRBV12-3 or TRBV12-4 and TRBJ2-7, with 10 nucleotides matching TRBD2. The CDR3 loop spans 13 amino acids. Written as DNA, the CDR3 is TGTGACAGCAGTCCTAGCGGGAGTTACGAGCAGTACTTC. It is translated as CDSSPSGSYEQYF.

The rearrangement uses TRBV28 and TRBJ2-5; 9 nucleotides match TRBD1. The V segment lost 6 bases and the J segment 1 base; nucleotides outside the gene matches: 9. The CDR3 runs 16 residues. CDR1 and CDR2 (germline): MDHEN, SYDVKM. CDR3 amino acids: CASSPPGTGRQETQYF. As DNA, the CDR3 is TGTGCCAGCAGCCCACCCGGGACAGGGCGCCAAGAGACCCAGTACTTC.